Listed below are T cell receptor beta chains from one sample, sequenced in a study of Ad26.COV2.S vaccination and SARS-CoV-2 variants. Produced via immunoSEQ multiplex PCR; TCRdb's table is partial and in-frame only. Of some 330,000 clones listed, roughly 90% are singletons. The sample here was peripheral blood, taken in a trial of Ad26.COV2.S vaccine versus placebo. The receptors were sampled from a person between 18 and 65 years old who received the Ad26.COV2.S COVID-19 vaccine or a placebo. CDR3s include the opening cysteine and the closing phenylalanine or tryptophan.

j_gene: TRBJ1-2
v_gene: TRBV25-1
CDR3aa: CASSPRVDTTAYYGYTF

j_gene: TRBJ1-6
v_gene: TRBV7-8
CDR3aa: CASSLQTQPPLHF

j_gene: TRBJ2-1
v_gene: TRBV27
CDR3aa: CASSFRYWGLNEQFF

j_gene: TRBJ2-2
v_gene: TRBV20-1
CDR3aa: CSASYRRPPNTGELFF

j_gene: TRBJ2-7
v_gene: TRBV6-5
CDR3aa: CASRGGGQSSYEQYF

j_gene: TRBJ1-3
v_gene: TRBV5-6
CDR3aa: CASSSQGYGNTIYF

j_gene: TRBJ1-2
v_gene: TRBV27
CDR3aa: CASSYDRDSYGYTF

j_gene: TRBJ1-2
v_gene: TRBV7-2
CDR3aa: CASSPGYGYTF

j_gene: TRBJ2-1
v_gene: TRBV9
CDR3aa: CASSVRGLAGVTYNEQFF

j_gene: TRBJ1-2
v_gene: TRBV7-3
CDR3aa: CASSLNVRGINYGYTF

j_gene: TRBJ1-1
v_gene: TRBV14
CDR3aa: CASRSQGHTEAFF

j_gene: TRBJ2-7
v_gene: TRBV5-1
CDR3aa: CASSLDGGTYEQYF

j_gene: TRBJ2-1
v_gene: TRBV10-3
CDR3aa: CAIKGGQRDWDEQFF

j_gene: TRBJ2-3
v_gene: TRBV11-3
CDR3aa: CASSLDRGTSTDTQYF

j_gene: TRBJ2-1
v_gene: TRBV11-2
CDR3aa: CASSRSGAYNEQFF

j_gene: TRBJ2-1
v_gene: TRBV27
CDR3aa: CASSSAGGGYYNEQFF

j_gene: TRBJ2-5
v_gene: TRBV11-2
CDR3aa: CASSLHGTGNQETQYF

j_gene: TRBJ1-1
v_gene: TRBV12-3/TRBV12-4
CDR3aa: CASSLSIGTEAFF

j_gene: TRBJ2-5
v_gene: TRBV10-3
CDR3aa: CAISEGTGVETQYF

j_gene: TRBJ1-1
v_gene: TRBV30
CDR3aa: CAWSQEPGQGALRAEAFF

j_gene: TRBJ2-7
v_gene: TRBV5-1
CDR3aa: CASSLGLGQGRDYEQYF

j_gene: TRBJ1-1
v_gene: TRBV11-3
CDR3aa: CASSFESEAFF

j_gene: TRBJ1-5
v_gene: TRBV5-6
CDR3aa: CASSLVSGNQPQHF

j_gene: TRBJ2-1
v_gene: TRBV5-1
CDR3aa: CASSGLAGSSYNEQFF

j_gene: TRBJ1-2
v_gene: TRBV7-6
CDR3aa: CASSLASPVDYGYTF

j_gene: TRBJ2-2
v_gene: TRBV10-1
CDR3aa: CASSEPGTGSTGELFF

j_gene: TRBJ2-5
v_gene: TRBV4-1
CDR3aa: CASSQGHGGLQETQYF